This TCR beta chain was identified during a study of T cells in Graves' hyperthyroidism and ophthalmopathy. Across the study: Peripheral blood was obtained at initial diagnosis, preceding any treatment.

As concerns this clonotype: The antigen is not known. Since a much larger clone is just one base distant, this may be a read error.

RNA transcripts yielded amplified TCR beta CDR3 regions. A set of HTBI primers served as the primers for a first-round RT-PCR of the TCR CDR3. TCRdb re-analysed the multiplex PCR reads in MiXCR, keeping a single row per CDR3 protein. Of over 500,000 distinct CDR3 sequences listed, about 16% were seen once; the top ten hold about 31%. Points from the study as a whole: Ophthalmopathy was separated from stable hyperthyroidism by a 13 V-J model.

The CDR3 runs 14 residues. Germline V lookup: CDR1 DFQATT, CDR2 SNEGSKA (reference sequence). The chain carries TRBV20-1 and TRBJ2-1; 7 nucleotides line up with TRBD2. The assigned J gene may be wrong: the sequence end matches TRBJ2-7 better. The origin of this receptor is a woman in her twenties or thirties with Graves' ophthalmopathy. Sequencing was done on a sample of blood. Here the CDR3 reads CSASRGRADNEQYF. The CDR3, as DNA: TGCAGTGCTAGTCGGGGGAGGGCGGACAATGAGCAGTACTTC.